The 20 T cell receptor beta chains given below trace back to one sample, sequenced in a study of cytomegalovirus exposure and HLA in healthy donors. PCR was performed using 60 Vbeta and 13 Jbeta primers. Only in-frame clones appear in the TCRdb table, and some are missing; sequencing was by immunoSEQ multiplex PCR. This table has about 68,000 clones, approximately 78% appearing once. Sequenced material: PBMCs. The origin of the receptors is a human donor in good health.

As to this clone: The junction differs from germline at one of its ends, possibly a read error. The chain carries TRBV7-9 and TRBJ1-2; no clear D gene. The V gene's germline CDR1 is SEHNR and CDR2 FQNEAQ (reference sequence). CDR3 length: 12 amino acids. The CDR3 DNA sequence: TGTTCCAGCAGCTTAGATCAGGATGGCTACACCTTC. It encodes CSSSLDQDGYTF.

The CDR3 DNA reads TGCGCCAGCAGCCCGGCTAGGGGGACGGGAGATACGCAGTATTTT. This encodes CASSPARGTGDTQYF. V and J are TRBV5-1 and TRBJ2-3, with D possibly TRBD1 on 6 matching bases. The germline V gene encodes CDR1 SGHRS and CDR2 YFSETQ. CDR3 length: 15 amino acids. V lost 4 bases and J 5 bases, leaving 17 bases between the germline ends.

This clone was detected only once. The rearrangement links TRBV5-1 to TRBJ2-3; 11 bases fit TRBD1. V gave up 3 bases and J gave up 8 bases; unmatched junction bases: 8. The CDR3 loop spans 15 amino acids. Germline CDR1 and CDR2: SGHRS and YFSETQ. The CDR3 DNA reads TGCGCCAGCAGCTCTACCGGGACAGGGGGTGGTACGCAGTATTTT. Its translation is CASSSTGTGGGTQYF.

V and J are TRBV5-6 and TRBJ2-3, with D perhaps matching TRBD1 (6 bases). Germline CDR1 SGHDT, CDR2 YYEEEE. There are 14 residues in the CDR3. The V gene lost 3 bases and the J gene lost 5 bases, with 13 bases spanning the gap. This chain's CDR3 is CASSSRTGLDTQYF. CDR3 nucleotides: TGTGCCAGCAGCTCCCGAACAGGGTTAGATACGCAGTATTTT. Full variable domain (outside the CDR3, taken from reference TRBV5-6 and TRBJ2-3): DAGVTQSPTHLIKTRGQQVTLRCSPKSGHDTVSWYQQALGQGPQFIFQYYEEEERQRGNFPDRFSGHQFPNYSSELNVNALLLGDSALYLCASSSRTGLDTQYFGPGTRLTVL.

This clone occurred once. V gene TRBV9 combines with J gene TRBJ1-3, with 7 bases matching TRBD1. Trimming took 3 bases from V and 6 from J; bases not matched to a gene: 6. The germline CDR1 and CDR2 sequences are SGDLS and YYNGEE. The CDR3 sequence is 14 residues long. The CDR3 sequence: CASSAYTGVNTIYF. The CDR3 nucleotides read TGTGCCAGCAGCGCGTATACAGGGGTAAACACCATATATTTT.

The V call is TRBV5-1, the J call TRBJ2-2; D gene ambiguous. CDR1 is SGHRS and CDR2 is YFSETQ in the germline V gene. CDR3 length: 15 amino acids. Trimming took 0 bases from V and 6 from J, leaving 12 bases between them. CDR3 DNA sequence: TGCGCCAGCAGCTTGGGTCCGACGACATCCGGGGAGCTGTTTTTT. Its translation is CASSLGPTTSGELFF.

The chain carries TRBV5-1 and TRBJ2-3, with 8 bases aligning to TRBD1. The CDR3 extends over 16 amino acids. The V gene end was trimmed by 0 bases and the J gene end by 2 bases; junction bases not matched to a gene: 5. Germline V gene data show CDR1 as SGHRS and CDR2 as YFSETQ. CDR3 in DNA: TGCGCCAGCAGCTTGGCCGGGACAGGAACCACAGATACGCAGTATTTT. As protein: CASSLAGTGTTDTQYF.

This clone was observed a few times. The gene calls are TRBV6-1 and TRBJ2-7, with TRBD1 matching 10 bases. The CDR3 covers 13 residues. V gave up 4 bases and J gave up 4 bases; unmatched junction bases: 1. Germline V gene data show CDR1 as MNHNS and CDR2 as SASEGT. The CDR3 protein is CASSGDRGYEQYF. The CDR3 DNA reads as TGTGCCAGCAGTGGGGACAGGGGATACGAGCAGTACTTC.

The rearrangement links TRBV29-1 to TRBJ2-5; perhaps TRBD1 as D (6 bases). Germline V gene data show CDR1 as SQVTM and CDR2 as ANQGSEA. This CDR3 has 11 amino acids. V dropped 7 bases and J dropped 2 bases, with 8 bases sitting between them. In nucleotides, the CDR3 is TGCAGCGGAGGACAGCAAGAGACCCAGTACTTC. Amino acid sequence: CSGGQQETQYF.

The chain employs TRBV11-2 and TRBJ2-7; TRBD1 aligns across 8 bases. Germline values: CDR1 SGHAT, CDR2 FQNNGV. The length of the CDR3 is 14 residues. V lost 5 bases to trimming and J lost 4 bases; unmatched junction nucleotides: 7. The DNA for the CDR3 is TGTGCCAGCAGCCTAAACAGGGGGGTATACGAGCAGTACTTC. This sequence encodes CASSLNRGVYEQYF.

The chain carries TRBV7-2 and TRBJ1-1; 8 bases are shared with TRBD1. This CDR3 region has 14 residues. Trimming cost V 0 bases and J 4 bases; bases outside gene matches: 1. Germline V gene sequence: CDR1 SGHTA, CDR2 FQGNSA. The CDR3 loop is CASSLAQGATEAFF. CDR3 coding DNA: TGTGCCAGCAGCTTAGCGCAGGGGGCCACTGAAGCTTTCTTT.

The chain links TRBV27 to TRBJ1-4, with D perhaps TRBD1 (6 bases). V lost 5 bases and J 8 bases, leaving 12 bases between the germline ends. The CDR3 is made up of 13 amino acids. Germline V lookup: CDR1 MNHEY, CDR2 SMNVEV (reference sequence). DNA for the CDR3: TGTGCCAGCAGTAGGGGGTTTAGGGAAAAACTGTTTTTT. Translated, it gives CASSRGFREKLFF.

The chain joins TRBV5-1 to TRBJ2-7; D may be TRBD1 (5 bases). Germline-derived CDR1 and CDR2 are SGHRS and YFSETQ. The CDR3 loop spans 14 amino acids. Trimming shortened V by 3 bases and J by 2 bases, and 12 bases separated the two germline ends. The CDR3 loop reads CASSSMTVTYEQYF. The CDR3 nucleotides read TGCGCCAGCAGCTCCATGACAGTTACCTACGAGCAGTACTTC.

This clone has more than one count but fewer than ten. The genes are TRBV6-4 and TRBJ2-7; TRBD1 agrees at 7 bases. CDR3 length: 14 amino acids. Germline assignment: CDR1 MRHNA and CDR2 SNTAGT. V shed 3 bases and J 2 bases; nucleotides not matched to a gene: 4. Here the CDR3 DNA reads TGTGCCAGCAGTGAGAGACAGGGTCCCTACGAGCAGTACTTC. Translation: CASSERQGPYEQYF.

The rearrangement uses TRBV6-5 and TRBJ1-1, with D perhaps TRBD1 (6 bases). The V end was cut by 5 bases, the J end by 6 bases, with 16 bases between. Looked up from germline, CDR1 is MNHEY and CDR2 is SVGAGI. The CDR3 is 14 amino acids. CDR3: CASSHRGGGPEAFF. CDR3 DNA: TGTGCCAGCAGTCACCGGGGAGGGGGGCCTGAAGCTTTCTTT.

The chain has TRBV5-1 and TRBJ1-1; D call uncertain. V was pared by 2 bases and J by 3 bases, with 8 bases between. The CDR3 extends over 13 amino acids. Germline CDR1 SGHRS, CDR2 YFSETQ. This CDR3 reads CASSFIQDTEAFF. The CDR3 coding sequence is TGCGCCAGCAGCTTCATCCAGGACACTGAAGCTTTCTTT.

The chain combines TRBV7-9 with TRBJ1-1, with 8 bases aligning to TRBD1. The V gene's germline CDR1 is SEHNR and CDR2 FQNEAQ (reference sequence). V shed 3 bases and J 5 bases; nucleotides not matched to a gene: 5. There are 14 residues in the CDR3. The CDR3 sequence is CASSFSGGETEAFF. The CDR3 DNA reads TGTGCCAGCAGCTTTTCAGGGGGCGAGACTGAAGCTTTCTTT.

The rearrangement links TRBV9 to TRBJ1-2, with 11 bases aligning to TRBD1. V lost 3 bases, J lost 5 bases, and 3 bases stayed unmatched. The length of the CDR3 is 14 residues. Germline assignment: CDR1 SGDLS and CDR2 YYNGEE. CDR3 in DNA: TGTGCCAGCAGCGGGACAGGGGGCCGGTATGGCTACACCTTC. Translated: CASSGTGGRYGYTF. The full variable domain, rest sourced from reference TRBV9 and TRBJ1-2, is DSGVTQTPKHLITATGQRVTLRCSPRSGDLSVYWYQQSLDQGLQFLIQYYNGEERAKGNILERFSAQQFPDLHSELNLSSLELGDSALYFCASSGTGGRYGYTFGSGTRLTVV.

The chain carries TRBV30 and TRBJ2-1; weak D call: TRBD1 (5 bases). CDR1 is GTSNPN and CDR2 is SVGIG in the germline V gene (reference sequence). V lost 3 bases and J lost 0, with 12 bases in between. There are 15 residues in the CDR3. This chain's CDR3 is CAWSQGHNSYNEQFF. In DNA form, the CDR3 reads TGTGCCTGGAGCCAAGGACATAACTCCTACAATGAGCAGTTCTTC.

The genes are TRBV10-3 and TRBJ1-4; 8 positions agree with TRBD1. Germline CDR1 reads ENHRY; CDR2 reads SYGVKD. CDR3 length: 15 residues. Trimming took 3 bases from V and 3 from J; bases not matched to a gene: 3. CDR3 sequence reads: CAISDRDRSNEKLFF. DNA for the CDR3: TGTGCCATCAGTGACCGGGACAGGTCTAATGAAAAACTGTTTTTT.